This entry is about one T cell receptor (beta chain). This clone has a single count. The specificity of this receptor is unknown. No base qualities exist here, and no much larger clone lies one base off it. This sample is part of a study of blood T cell repertoires in COVID-19 (dated by TCRdb to 2019 to 2021). Concerning the study at large: Samples from collaborators originated in the United States, Italy and Spain and spanned both the acute and convalescent phases of COVID-19. The prospective study material was composed of cDNA or gDNA derived from T cells, B-cell-depleted T cells, or PBMCs. The dataset comprised deeply sampled blood TCRbeta repertoires from subjects exposed to, actively infected with, or recovered from COVID-19. The repertoires were made available in a free public database intended to serve as a resource for research on the immune response to SARS-CoV-2. Samples were obtained from the ongoing ImmuneRACE study (first 160 participants) and from approximately 1,200 subjects provided by 6 global collaborators. Nearly every sample came with metadata listing a de-identified subject ID, COVID-19 status, age in years and sex. Where HLA class I and class II types were available, the types were taken from metadata supplied by the sample provider, not from assay-based typing.

TCRbeta CDR3 regions were amplified from genomic DNA using the immunoSEQ Assay, a bias-controlled multiplex PCR. Per the source publication's procedure: Nucleated cell counts per sample were estimated from amplification of reference gene primers within the assay. Sequence reads were collapsed and filtered to measure the absolute abundance of every unique TCRbeta CDR3 rearrangement. For each sample, productive Simpson clonality was calculated as the square root of Simpson's diversity index across productive rearrangements. In its TCRdb copy, this immuneACCESS table keeps in-frame sequences only and misses some clones. Where compared with another copy, unresolved V genes explain less than half of these, and the others have no known cause. D and trimming were read from the DNA, whereas the V and J calls and clone size are those reported in that table. In this sample the table shows about 150,000 clones, over 80% of which occur a single time. Of the sample, 2.5% to 3% falls within the top ten clones.

Broad study findings and their caveats: The amount of clinical and demographic metadata varied by source and participant and was provided uncurated.

Each collaborating institution followed its own protocols to collect whole blood in K2EDTA tubes. For TCRbeta analysis, collaborators shipped samples as frozen whole blood, isolated PBMCs, or DNA extracted from either of those sample types. The sample taken for sequencing was peripheral blood. This clonotype was sampled from a woman in her 40s with active or convalescent COVID-19.

DNA sequence: TGTGCCAGCAGTTCACATGTGGCTTTCTATGGCTACACCTTC. This sequence encodes CASSSHVAFYGYTF. The chain joins TRBV7-2 to TRBJ1-2, with an unclear D gene assignment. Deletion took 6 bases off V and 4 bases off J, with a span of 15 bases between the germline ends. According to the germline V gene, CDR1 reads SGHTA and CDR2 reads FQGNSA. The CDR3 runs 14 amino acids, cysteine and phenylalanine included. This entry keeps only the CDR3 DNA: 42 bases, framed from base 1.